A single T cell receptor beta chain is shown here with its context. The antigen is unknown. A multiplex PCR was run with 60 Vbeta primers and 13 Jbeta primers. The table came from immunoSEQ multiplex PCR; TCRdb's copy has only in-frame clones and leaves some out. Of about 240,000 clones listed, 78% are singletons. Trimming took 2 bases from V and 6 from J, leaving 28 bases between them. The CDR3 sequence is 18 residues long. Germline assignment: CDR1 GTSNPN and CDR2 SVGIG (reference sequence). These data come from a study of cytomegalovirus exposure and HLA in healthy donors. Study-wide points: Most CMV-associated TCR beta chains were later found to appear HLA-restricted. As a later analysis showed, a missense DCLRE1C variant was linked to trimming of TCR beta V- and J-genes. Over 15,000 TCR beta sequences were associated with HLA alleles at 0.05 false discovery rate in a later analysis. Altogether, 150 to 200 TCR beta chains were recorded as cytomegalovirus-associated.

This receptor was identified in a boy between 10 and 17 years old in good health and CMV-seronegative. The chain employs TRBV30 and TRBJ1-1; maybe TRBD1 (5 bases). Source material: PBMCs. The CDR3 DNA sequence: TGTGCCTGGAGTTCACCCCCTAGAAGCAGGGCCTCTAGGGCTGAAGCTTTCTTT. It codes for CAWSSPPRSRASRAEAFF.